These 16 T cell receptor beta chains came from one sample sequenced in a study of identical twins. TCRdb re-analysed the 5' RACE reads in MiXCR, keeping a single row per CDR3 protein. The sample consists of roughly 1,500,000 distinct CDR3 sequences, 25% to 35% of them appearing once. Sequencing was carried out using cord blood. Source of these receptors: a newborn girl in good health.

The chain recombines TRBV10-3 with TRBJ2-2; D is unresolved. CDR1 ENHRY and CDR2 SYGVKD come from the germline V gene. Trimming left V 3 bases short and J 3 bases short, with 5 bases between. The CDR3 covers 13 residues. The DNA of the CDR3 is TGTGCCATCAGTGAAGGGTACACCGGGGAGCTGTTTTTT. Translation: CAISEGYTGELFF.

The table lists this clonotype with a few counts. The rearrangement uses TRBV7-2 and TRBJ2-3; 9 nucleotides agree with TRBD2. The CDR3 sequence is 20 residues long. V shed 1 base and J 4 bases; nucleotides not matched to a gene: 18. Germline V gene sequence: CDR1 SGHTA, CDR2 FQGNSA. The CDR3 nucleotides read TGTGCCAGCAGCTTAGTTTATCGCGGGGGGGCGAAGGGGAGAGCAGATACGCAGTATTTT. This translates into CASSLVYRGGAKGRADTQYF.

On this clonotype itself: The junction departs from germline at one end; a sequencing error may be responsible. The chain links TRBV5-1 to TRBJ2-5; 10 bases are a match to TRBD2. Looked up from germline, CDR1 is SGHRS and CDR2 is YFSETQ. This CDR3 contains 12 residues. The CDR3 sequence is CVSSSGLAKQYF. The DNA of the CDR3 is TGCGTCAGCAGCTCGGGACTAGCGAAGCAGTACTTC.

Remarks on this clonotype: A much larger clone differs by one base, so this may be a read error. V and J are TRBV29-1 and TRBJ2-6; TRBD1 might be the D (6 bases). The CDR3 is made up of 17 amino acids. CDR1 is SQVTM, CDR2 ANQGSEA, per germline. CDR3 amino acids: CSVLLAQGFSGASVLTF. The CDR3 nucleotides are TGCAGCGTTTTATTGGCTCAGGGGTTCTCTGGGGCCAGCGTCCTGACTTTC.

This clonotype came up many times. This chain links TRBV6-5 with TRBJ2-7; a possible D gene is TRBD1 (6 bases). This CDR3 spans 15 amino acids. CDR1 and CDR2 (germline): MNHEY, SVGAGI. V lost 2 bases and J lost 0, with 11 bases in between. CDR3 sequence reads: CASSYTGTSSYEQYF. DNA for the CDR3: TGTGCCAGCAGTTACACAGGGACAAGCTCCTACGAGCAGTACTTC.

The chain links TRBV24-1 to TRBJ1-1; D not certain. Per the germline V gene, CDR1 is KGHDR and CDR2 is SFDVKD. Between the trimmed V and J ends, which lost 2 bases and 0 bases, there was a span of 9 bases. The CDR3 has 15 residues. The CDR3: CATSDSDVMNTEAFF. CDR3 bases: TGTGCCACCAGTGATTCGGACGTCATGAACACTGAAGCTTTCTTT.

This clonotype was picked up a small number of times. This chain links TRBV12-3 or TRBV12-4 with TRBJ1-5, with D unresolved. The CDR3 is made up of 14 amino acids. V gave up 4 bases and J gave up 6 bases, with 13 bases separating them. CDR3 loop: CASSSTVETQPQHF. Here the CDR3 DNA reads TGTGCCAGCAGTTCCACGGTAGAGACTCAGCCCCAGCATTTT.

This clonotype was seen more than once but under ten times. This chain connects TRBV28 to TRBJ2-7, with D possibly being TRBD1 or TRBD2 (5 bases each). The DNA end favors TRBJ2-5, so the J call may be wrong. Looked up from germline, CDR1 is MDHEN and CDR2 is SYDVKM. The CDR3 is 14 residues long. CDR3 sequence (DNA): TGTGCCAGCAGGAAGACGGGACCGCTCCAGACCCAGTACTTC. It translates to CASRKTGPLQTQYF.

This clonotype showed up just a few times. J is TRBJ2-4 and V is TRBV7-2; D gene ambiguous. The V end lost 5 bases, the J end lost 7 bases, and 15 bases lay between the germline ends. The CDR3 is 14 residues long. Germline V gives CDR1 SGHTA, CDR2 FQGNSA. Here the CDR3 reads CASSRGQTPNIQYF. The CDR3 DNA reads TGTGCCAGCAGCCGTGGCCAAACTCCGAACATTCAGTACTTC.

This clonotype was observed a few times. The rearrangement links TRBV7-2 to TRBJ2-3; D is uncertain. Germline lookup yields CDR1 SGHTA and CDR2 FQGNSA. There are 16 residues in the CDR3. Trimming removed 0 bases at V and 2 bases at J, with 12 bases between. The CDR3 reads CASSLALTVITDTQYF. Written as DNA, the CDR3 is TGTGCCAGCAGCTTAGCGCTAACGGTGATCACAGATACGCAGTATTTT.

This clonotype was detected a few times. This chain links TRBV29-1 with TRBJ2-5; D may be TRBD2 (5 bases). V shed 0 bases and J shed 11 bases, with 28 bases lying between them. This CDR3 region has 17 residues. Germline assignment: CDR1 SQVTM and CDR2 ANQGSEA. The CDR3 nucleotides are TGCAGCGTTGAAGATCGTAGACCCAGATCGGGGTATAATGAGCAGTACTTC. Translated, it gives CSVEDRRPRSGYNEQYF.

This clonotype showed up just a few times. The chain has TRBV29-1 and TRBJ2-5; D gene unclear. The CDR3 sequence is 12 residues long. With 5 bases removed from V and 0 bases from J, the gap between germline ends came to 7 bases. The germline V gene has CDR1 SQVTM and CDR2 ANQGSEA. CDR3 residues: CSVLVYQETQYF. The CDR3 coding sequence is TGCAGCGTTCTGGTATACCAAGAGACCCAGTACTTC.

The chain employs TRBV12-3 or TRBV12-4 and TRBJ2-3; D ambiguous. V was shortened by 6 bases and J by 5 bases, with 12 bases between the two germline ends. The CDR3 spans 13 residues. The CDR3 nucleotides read TGTGCCAGCAGGATCCCTCCGGTAGATACGCAGTATTTT. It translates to CASRIPPVDTQYF.

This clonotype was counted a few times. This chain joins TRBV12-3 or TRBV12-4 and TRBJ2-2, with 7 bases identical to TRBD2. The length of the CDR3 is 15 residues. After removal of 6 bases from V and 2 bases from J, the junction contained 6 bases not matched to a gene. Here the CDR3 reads CASRATSNNTGELFF. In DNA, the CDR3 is TGTGCCAGCAGGGCGACTAGCAATAACACCGGGGAGCTGTTTTTT.

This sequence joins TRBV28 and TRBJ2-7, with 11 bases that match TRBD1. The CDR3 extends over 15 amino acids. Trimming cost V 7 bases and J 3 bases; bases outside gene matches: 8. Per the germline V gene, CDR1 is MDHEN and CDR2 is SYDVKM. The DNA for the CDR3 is TGTGCCAGCATAGGAGGGACAGGGGGGGGCTACGAGCAGTACTTC. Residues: CASIGGTGGGYEQYF.

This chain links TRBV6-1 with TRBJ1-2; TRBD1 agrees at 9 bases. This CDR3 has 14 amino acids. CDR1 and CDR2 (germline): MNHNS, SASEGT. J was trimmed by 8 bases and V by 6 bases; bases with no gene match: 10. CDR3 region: CASRGDRALGGYTF. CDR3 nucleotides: TGTGCCAGCAGAGGGGACAGGGCCTTAGGCGGCTACACCTTC.